This T cell receptor (beta chain) was captured in a study of T cell repertoires in cytomegalovirus infection. V lost 0 bases, J lost 5 bases, and 10 bases stayed unmatched. Per the germline V gene, CDR1 is SGDLS and CDR2 is YYNGEE. This CDR3 is built from 16 residues. A single record per CDR3 protein comes from TCRdb applying MiXCR to the reads. The sample lists approximately 490,000 distinct CDR3 sequences; roughly 10% were seen once. Specimen: PBMCs. The sequence was obtained from a human donor in good health (CMV status not recorded). Some clones in this sample may be carry-over from other donors' samples. The chain employs TRBV9 and TRBJ2-5, with 7 bases identical to TRBD2. The DNA of the CDR3 is TGTGCCAGCAGCGTAGCTGACGGGGGAGGGATCGAGACCCAGTACTTC. It specifies CASSVADGGGIETQYF.